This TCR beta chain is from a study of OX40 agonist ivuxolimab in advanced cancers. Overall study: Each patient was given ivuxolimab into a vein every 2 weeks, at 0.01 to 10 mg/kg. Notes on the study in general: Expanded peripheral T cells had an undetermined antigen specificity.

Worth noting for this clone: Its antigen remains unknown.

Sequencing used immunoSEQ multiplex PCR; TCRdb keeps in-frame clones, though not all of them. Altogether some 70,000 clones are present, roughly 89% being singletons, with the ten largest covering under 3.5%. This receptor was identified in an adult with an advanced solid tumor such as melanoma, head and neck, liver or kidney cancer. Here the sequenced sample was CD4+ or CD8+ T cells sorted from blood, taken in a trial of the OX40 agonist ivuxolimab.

The CDR3 sequence: CASREQGWDSPLHF. As DNA, the CDR3 is TGTGCCAGCAGGGAACAGGGATGGGATTCACCCCTCCACTTT. V gene TRBV6-1 combines with J gene TRBJ1-6, with a weak D call TRBD1 (6 bases). Germline values: CDR1 MNHNS, CDR2 SASEGT. The CDR3 has 14 residues. Between the trimmed V and J ends, which lost 6 bases and 8 bases, there was a span of 14 bases.